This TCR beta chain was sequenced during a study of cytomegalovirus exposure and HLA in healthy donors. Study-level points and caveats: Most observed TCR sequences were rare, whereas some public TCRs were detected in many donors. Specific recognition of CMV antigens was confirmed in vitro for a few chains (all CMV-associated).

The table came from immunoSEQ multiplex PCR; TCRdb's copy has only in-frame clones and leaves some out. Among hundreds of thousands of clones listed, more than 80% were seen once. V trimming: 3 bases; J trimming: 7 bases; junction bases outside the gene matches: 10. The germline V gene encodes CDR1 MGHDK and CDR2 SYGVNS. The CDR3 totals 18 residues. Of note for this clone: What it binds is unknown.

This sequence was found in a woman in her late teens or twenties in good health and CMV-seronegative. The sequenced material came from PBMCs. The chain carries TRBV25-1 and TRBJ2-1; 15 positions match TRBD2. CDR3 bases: TGTGCCAGCAGTGACCTCGGACTAGCGGGAGGGCGGGGGAATGAGCAGTTCTTC. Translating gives CASSDLGLAGGRGNEQFF.